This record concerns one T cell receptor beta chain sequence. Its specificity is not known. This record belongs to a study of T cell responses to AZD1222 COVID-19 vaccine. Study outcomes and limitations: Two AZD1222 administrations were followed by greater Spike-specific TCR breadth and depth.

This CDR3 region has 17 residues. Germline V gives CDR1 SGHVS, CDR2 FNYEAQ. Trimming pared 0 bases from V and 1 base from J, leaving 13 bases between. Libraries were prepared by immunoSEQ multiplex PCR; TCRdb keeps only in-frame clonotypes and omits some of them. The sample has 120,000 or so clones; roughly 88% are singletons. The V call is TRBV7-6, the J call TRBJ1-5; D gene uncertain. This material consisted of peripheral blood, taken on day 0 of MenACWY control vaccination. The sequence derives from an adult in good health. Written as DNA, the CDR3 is TGTGCCAGCAGCTTAGCGGGAGAGGCATGGAGCAATCAGCCCCAGCATTTT. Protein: CASSLAGEAWSNQPQHF.